This entry is about one T cell receptor (beta chain). Its antigen is not identified. This sample was taken from a study of T-cell memory formation after mild COVID-19. Study-wide points: Among contracting clones, CD4+ were mainly CM/EM and CD8+ enriched in EMRA. Contracting clones from day 15 to 85 showed balanced CD4/CD8; later expanders favored CD4+.

CDR3 size: 13 residues. Germline V lookup: CDR1 SGHRS, CDR2 YFSETQ. Trimming removed 1 base at V and 6 bases at J, with 9 bases between. Using its own MiXCR run on the 5' RACE reads, TCRdb lists one record per CDR3 protein. The sample includes 84,000 or so distinct CDR3 sequences, approximately 14% seen only once; the top ten take around 29%. The gene calls are TRBV5-1 and TRBJ2-3; D remains unclear. Sequencing was carried out using PBMCs or a T cell subset sorted from them (not recorded which). This clonotype was obtained from an adult woman who had mild COVID-19 (a few samples of this study predate the infection). Cell type and time point are not known. CDR3 sequence reads: CASSLPGEDTQYF. The CDR3 DNA reads as TGCGCCAGCAGCTTGCCCGGAGAGGATACGCAGTATTTT.